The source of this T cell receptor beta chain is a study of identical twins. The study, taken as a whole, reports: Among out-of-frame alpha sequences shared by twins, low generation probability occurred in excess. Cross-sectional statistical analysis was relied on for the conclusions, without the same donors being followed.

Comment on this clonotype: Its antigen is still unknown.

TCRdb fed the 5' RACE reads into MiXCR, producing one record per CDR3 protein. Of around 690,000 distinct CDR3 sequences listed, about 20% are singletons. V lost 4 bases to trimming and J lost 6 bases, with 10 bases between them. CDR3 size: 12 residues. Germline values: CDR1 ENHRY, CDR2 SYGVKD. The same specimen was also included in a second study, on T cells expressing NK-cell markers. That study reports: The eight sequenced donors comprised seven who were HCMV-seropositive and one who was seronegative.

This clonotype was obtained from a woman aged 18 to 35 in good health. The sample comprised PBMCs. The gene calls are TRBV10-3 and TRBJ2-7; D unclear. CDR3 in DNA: TGTGCCATCAGTGGTAACAGAGGCGAGCAGTACTTC. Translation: CAISGNRGEQYF.